This T cell receptor (beta chain) was recorded in a study of blood T cell repertoires in COVID-19 (dated by TCRdb to about 2020). Broadly, across the study: Samples from collaborators originated in the United States, Italy and Spain and spanned both the acute and convalescent phases of COVID-19. The material from the prospective study consisted of cDNA or gDNA derived from T cells, B-cell-depleted T cells, or PBMCs. Subjects who had been exposed to COVID-19, were actively infected with it, or had recovered from it provided the deeply sampled blood TCRbeta repertoires that made up the dataset. The repertoires were made available in a free public database intended to serve as a resource for research on the immune response to SARS-CoV-2. The samples were drawn from two sources: the first 160 participants of the ongoing ImmuneRACE study, and 1,200 or so subjects contributed by 6 global collaborators. Nearly every sample came with metadata listing a de-identified subject ID, COVID-19 status, age in years and sex. Where available, HLA class I and class II types were taken from metadata supplied by the sample provider and were not determined by assay-based typing.

Participants in the prospective study were aged about 18 to 100 years, lived in 20 to 25 United States geographic areas, and enrolled through a virtual design. In the prospective study, cohorts were assigned on the basis of participant-reported clinical history obtained from a screening survey and a study questionnaire. Mobile phlebotomists in the prospective study collected whole blood, serum and a nasopharyngeal or oropharyngeal swab from every participant. Additional blood draws and questionnaires over an approximately 2-month period could optionally be provided by prospective study participants. Before DNA extraction, blood samples from the prospective study were shipped at room temperature or frozen. Trimming leaves V shorter by 5 bases and J shorter by 1 base, with the junction holding 4 bases beyond the gene matches. As encoded in the germline V gene, CDR1 is SQVTM while CDR2 is ANQGSEA. The cysteine opens and the phenylalanine closes a CDR3 of 13 amino acids. Only the CDR3 part of the read is kept: 39 bases, read in frame from the first base.

About this clone: The antigen it recognizes is unknown. No much larger clone exists at a distance of one base, and base qualities are not known.

The immunoSEQ Assay, a bias-controlled multiplex PCR, was used to amplify TCRbeta CDR3 regions from genomic DNA. As for the authors' bioinformatics: The number of nucleated cells in each sample was estimated by amplification of reference gene primers within the assay. To quantify the absolute abundance of each unique TCRbeta CDR3 rearrangement, sequence reads were collapsed and filtered. For each sample, productive Simpson clonality was calculated by taking the square root of Simpson's diversity index across productive rearrangements. This is the immuneACCESS table as TCRdb keeps it, with only in-frame sequences that have V and J called. A part of the clones is gone; compared with another copy, unresolved V genes explain less than half, and the rest is unexplained. V and J calls and clone size are given by that table; D and trimming were obtained from the DNA. This sample comprises about 240,000 clones, roughly 87% of them detected only once. The ten biggest clones cover just over 2.5% of the sample.

Overall results and qualifications from the work: How much clinical and demographic metadata was included differed by source and by participant, and the metadata was provided uncurated.

The origin of this receptor is a woman younger than 45 with acute COVID-19. Sample: PBMCs or T cells enriched from blood (not recorded which). This chain joins TRBV29-1 to TRBJ1-1; TRBD1 fits 7 bases in the junction. The CDR3 here reads CSVSRQGNTEAFF. The sequenced DNA: TGCAGCGTTTCCCGACAGGGGAACACTGAAGCTTTCTTT.